Listed below are T cell receptor beta chains from one sample, sequenced in a study of T cell repertoires in cytomegalovirus infection. Using its own MiXCR run on the reads, TCRdb lists one record per CDR3 protein. This table holds about 150,000 distinct CDR3 sequences, about a quarter found once. The sequenced sample consisted of PBMCs. The source of these receptors is a human donor in good health (CMV status not recorded). Some clones in this sample may be carry-over from other donors' samples. CDR3s include the opening cysteine and the closing phenylalanine or tryptophan. D genes are given only for firm matches. Size tells how often a clone was seen (once, few, many) or the class of an expanded clone, and some rows leave it out.

DNA: TGTGCCAGCAGTTACTTACAGGGTTCTGAAGCTTTCTTT
CDR3: CASSYLQGSEAFF
D: NA
V: TRBV6-2/TRBV6-3
J: TRBJ1-1
length: 13
size: NA

DNA: TGTGCCAGCAGCAACCAAACAGGGCACGGCTACACCTTC
CDR3: CASSNQTGHGYTF
D: NA
V: TRBV7-3
J: TRBJ1-2
length: 13
size: NA

DNA: TGCAGCGTTGGAGGGGGGCCAGGCTTTGAAGCTTTCTTT
CDR3: CSVGGGPGFEAFF
D: NA
V: TRBV29-1
J: TRBJ1-1
length: 13
size: few

DNA: TGTGCCAGCAGCGCGGGTCGAAACTACGAGCAGTACTTC
CDR3: CASSAGRNYEQYF
D: NA
V: TRBV11-2
J: TRBJ2-7
length: 13
size: many

DNA: TGTGCCAGTAGTACATACCGGGACTATCAAAGGAATGAGCAGTTCTTC
CDR3: CASSTYRDYQRNEQFF
D: TRBD2
V: TRBV19
J: TRBJ2-1
length: 16
size: many

DNA: TGTGCCAGCTCGGAGGAACGCGGGGGCAAAAACATTCAGTACTTC
CDR3: CASSEERGGKNIQYF
D: TRBD2
V: TRBV28
J: TRBJ2-4
length: 15
size: NA

DNA: TGTGCCAGCAGCCCGGGGGGCTTCCAAGAGACCCAGTACTTC
CDR3: CASSPGGFQETQYF
D: NA
V: TRBV5-6
J: TRBJ2-5
length: 14
size: once

DNA: TGTGCCAGCAGTCCGGACCTTGTACAGCCCCAGCATTTT
CDR3: CASSPDLVQPQHF
D: NA
V: TRBV12-3/TRBV12-4
J: TRBJ1-5
length: 13
size: many

DNA: TGTGCCAGCAGCTTTGGTGGATACTATGGCTACACCTTC
CDR3: CASSFGGYYGYTF
D: NA
V: TRBV7-2
J: TRBJ1-2
length: 13
size: NA

DNA: TGCGCCAGCAGCTCGGGACAGGAACTTTATAATTCACCCCTCCACTTT
CDR3: CASSSGQELYNSPLHF
D: TRBD1
V: TRBV4-1
J: TRBJ1-6
length: 16
size: few

DNA: TGTGCCAGCAGCTTTGCCGGGACAGGGGTGACCCAGTACTTC
CDR3: CASSFAGTGVTQYF
D: TRBD1
V: TRBV7-6
J: TRBJ2-5
length: 14
size: many

DNA: TGTGCCAGCAGCTTAGAGGTGGGGACTGACGCTTTCTTT
CDR3: CASSLEVGTDAFF
D: NA
V: TRBV7-9
J: TRBJ1-1
length: 13
size: few

DNA: TGTGCCAGCAATGGCGGGGTCAATGAGCAGTTCTTC
CDR3: CASNGGVNEQFF
D: NA
V: TRBV28
J: TRBJ2-1
length: 12
size: few

DNA: TGTGCCAGCAGAGACCGGGACTACTACAATGAGCAGTTCTTC
CDR3: CASRDRDYYNEQFF
D: TRBD2
V: TRBV11-2
J: TRBJ2-1
length: 14
size: many

DNA: TGCAGTGCTGGCGAGGGGGCAACTAATGAAAAACTGTTTTTT
CDR3: CSAGEGATNEKLFF
D: NA
V: TRBV20-1
J: TRBJ1-4
length: 14
size: few

DNA: TGTGCCAGCAGTGGTCAGACAGGAGTCGTTGATGAGCAGTTCTTC
CDR3: CASSGQTGVVDEQFF
D: NA
V: TRBV6-1
J: TRBJ2-1
length: 15
size: NA

DNA: TGCGCCAGCAGCCCCGCGACAGAACATAACTATGGCTACACCTTC
CDR3: CASSPATEHNYGYTF
D: NA
V: TRBV4-3
J: TRBJ1-2
length: 15
size: NA

DNA: TGTGCCAGCAGCTGGCTGAACAGCGGGAGCTACAATGAGCAGTTCTTC
CDR3: CASSWLNSGSYNEQFF
D: TRBD2
V: TRBV7-6
J: TRBJ2-1
length: 16
size: many

DNA: TGCAGCGTTTCGACAGGGACGAACTATGGCTACACCTTC
CDR3: CSVSTGTNYGYTF
D: TRBD1
V: TRBV29-1
J: TRBJ1-2
length: 13
size: few

DNA: TGTGCCAGCACTATTCTAAGAAATCATCAGCCCCAGCATTTT
CDR3: CASTILRNHQPQHF
D: NA
V: TRBV28
J: TRBJ1-5
length: 14
size: NA

DNA: TGTGCCAGCAGCTTAGTCCAGGGAGCGAGCACTGAAGCTTTCTTT
CDR3: CASSLVQGASTEAFF
D: NA
V: TRBV7-6
J: TRBJ1-1
length: 15
size: many

DNA: TGTGCCAGCAGTCTGGATGGGACAGCCTACGAGCAGTACTTC
CDR3: CASSLDGTAYEQYF
D: TRBD1
V: TRBV28
J: TRBJ2-7
length: 14
size: many

DNA: TGTGCCAGCAGTTATAGGGGACAGGGGTCCTACAATGAGCAGTTCTTC
CDR3: CASSYRGQGSYNEQFF
D: TRBD1
V: TRBV6-5
J: TRBJ2-1
length: 16
size: many

DNA: TGTGCCAGCAGTTTATCGAGGGTTGGGGGGAGTGAAAAACTGTTTTTT
CDR3: CASSLSRVGGSEKLFF
D: NA
V: TRBV28
J: TRBJ1-4
length: 16
size: NA

DNA: TGTGCCAGCAGCCACCCCCGGGGTCAAGAGACCCAGTACTTC
CDR3: CASSHPRGQETQYF
D: NA
V: TRBV3-1
J: TRBJ2-5
length: 14
size: NA

DNA: TGTGCCAGCAGTTACACCTGGGGGGGCAGGGTCAGGGCTGAAGCTTTCTTT
CDR3: CASSYTWGGRVRAEAFF
D: NA
V: TRBV6-5
J: TRBJ1-1
length: 17
size: many

DNA: TGTGCCAGCAGCGGGACAGGAGCGGCGAGTCAGCCCCAGCATTTT
CDR3: CASSGTGAASQPQHF
D: TRBD1
V: TRBV6-5
J: TRBJ1-5
length: 15
size: few

DNA: TGTGCCAGCAGCGGGACAGCCAAAAACATTCAGTACTTC
CDR3: CASSGTAKNIQYF
D: NA
V: TRBV7-2
J: TRBJ2-4
length: 13
size: many

DNA: TGCGCCAGCAGCTTGGGACTAGCGAGAGAGACCCAGTACTTC
CDR3: CASSLGLARETQYF
D: TRBD2
V: TRBV5-1
J: TRBJ2-5
length: 14
size: NA

DNA: TGTGCCAGCAGCTTCGGGGGAGACCAAGAGACCCAGTACTTC
CDR3: CASSFGGDQETQYF
D: NA
V: TRBV7-3
J: TRBJ2-5
length: 14
size: few

DNA: TGTGCCAGCAGCCCAAAGGACAAGAACACCGGGGAGCTGTTTTTT
CDR3: CASSPKDKNTGELFF
D: NA
V: TRBV7-9
J: TRBJ2-2
length: 15
size: few

DNA: TGTGCCAGCAGCTTAGGACAGGCTTCGTGGGACACTGAAGCTTTCTTT
CDR3: CASSLGQASWDTEAFF
D: NA
V: TRBV7-2
J: TRBJ1-1
length: 16
size: many

DNA: TGTGCCAGCAGCCCTCAGCCCACTAGTACCACGGGGGAGCTGTTTTTT
CDR3: CASSPQPTSTTGELFF
D: NA
V: TRBV7-2
J: TRBJ2-2
length: 16
size: NA

DNA: TGTGCCAGCAGCTTGGATGGCTTACTAGCCAAAAACATTCAGTACTTC
CDR3: CASSLDGLLAKNIQYF
D: NA
V: TRBV5-8
J: TRBJ2-4
length: 16
size: NA

DNA: TGTGCCAGCAGCGTCGGGGAGACCCAGTACTTC
CDR3: CASSVGETQYF
D: NA
V: TRBV7-9
J: TRBJ2-5
length: 11
size: few

DNA: TGTGCCAGTTGGGACCGCACGGGCCTAGTAAACTATGGCTACACCTTC
CDR3: CASWDRTGLVNYGYTF
D: NA
V: TRBV28
J: TRBJ1-2
length: 16
size: few

DNA: TGTGCCAGCAGTGTCGGGACAACCCTCTCCTACGAGCAGTACTTC
CDR3: CASSVGTTLSYEQYF
D: NA
V: TRBV6-5
J: TRBJ2-7
length: 15
size: NA

DNA: TGTGCCAGCAGCTTGAGAGCGGGGCCCGACTACAATGAGCAGTTCTTC
CDR3: CASSLRAGPDYNEQFF
D: TRBD2
V: TRBV7-3
J: TRBJ2-1
length: 16
size: few

DNA: TGTGCCAGCAGAGGGCGGAGGTGGGGCACAGATACGCAGTATTTT
CDR3: CASRGRRWGTDTQYF
D: NA
V: TRBV7-2
J: TRBJ2-3
length: 15
size: many

DNA: TGTGCCAGCAGTTCCGTGAAGGGGGCTGCTAGCAATCAGCCCCAGCATTTT
CDR3: CASSSVKGAASNQPQHF
D: TRBD1
V: TRBV28
J: TRBJ1-5
length: 17
size: NA

DNA: TGTGCCAGCAGCCGGACAGGCTCGAACACCGGGGAGCTGTTTTTT
CDR3: CASSRTGSNTGELFF
D: TRBD1
V: TRBV7-3
J: TRBJ2-2
length: 15
size: many

DNA: TGTGCCAGCAGCGAAGGATCGACAGGGAACACTGAAGCTTTCTTT
CDR3: CASSEGSTGNTEAFF
D: NA
V: TRBV28
J: TRBJ1-1
length: 15
size: few

DNA: TGTGCTAGCAGCTCCAGAGTAGCCACCGGGGAGCTGTTTTTT
CDR3: CASSSRVATGELFF
D: NA
V: TRBV7-7
J: TRBJ2-2
length: 14
size: many

DNA: TGTGCCAGCAGCTTGAGGGGCCCTTATGCCGGGGAGCTGTTTTTT
CDR3: CASSLRGPYAGELFF
D: NA
V: TRBV5-6
J: TRBJ2-2
length: 15
size: NA

DNA: TGTGCCAGCAGCCAAACGGGACAGGGTCGGAATCAGCCCCAGCATTTT
CDR3: CASSQTGQGRNQPQHF
D: TRBD1
V: TRBV7-2
J: TRBJ1-5
length: 16
size: many

DNA: TGCAGTGCTAGAGCATTAACTAGCGGGGGCCGGGAGGAGCGGCATACGCAGTATTTT
CDR3: CSARALTSGGREERHTQYF
D: TRBD2
V: TRBV20-1
J: TRBJ2-3
length: 19
size: NA